The 24 T cell receptor beta chains in this list originate from one sample, sequenced in a study of control samples from healthy donors and cancer patients. TCRdb keeps only in-frame clones here, not all; method: immunoSEQ multiplex PCR. The sample shows tens of thousands of clones, roughly 90% of them seen only once. Sequenced sample: blood. These TCRs come from a woman aged 65 to 85 in good health.

The CDR3 DNA is TGTGCCAGCAGCAATACAGCCTATAATTCACCCCTCCACTTT. As protein: CASSNTAYNSPLHF. The rearrangement links TRBV6-5 to TRBJ1-6; D not resolved. The germline CDR1 and CDR2 sequences are MNHEY and SVGAGI. With 6 bases removed from V and 2 bases from J, the gap between germline ends came to 8 bases. The CDR3 totals 14 residues.

The chain employs TRBV6-5 and TRBJ2-1, with 8 bases aligning to TRBD1. The ends lost 6 bases at V and 4 bases at J; junction bases unmatched: 8. CDR1 and CDR2 from the germline V gene are MNHEY and SVGAGI. The CDR3 totals 15 residues. CDR3 DNA: TGTGCCAGCAGCCCAACAGGGGGACCTTACAATGAGCAGTTCTTC. Protein sequence: CASSPTGGPYNEQFF.

This chain joins TRBV5-6 and TRBJ1-4; D gene ambiguous. CDR1 and CDR2 from the germline V gene are SGHDT and YYEEEE. Trimming took 0 bases from V and 5 from J, leaving 14 bases between them. This CDR3 region has 16 residues. CDR3 in amino acids: CASSLAARGRNEKLFF. CDR3 DNA: TGTGCCAGCAGCTTGGCCGCACGGGGTCGAAATGAAAAACTGTTTTTT.

The J gene is TRBJ2-7, the V gene TRBV3-1 (or the pseudogene TRBV3-2), with 7 bases that match TRBD2. Germline CDR1 reads LGHDT; CDR2 reads YNNKEL (reference sequence). This CDR3 is built from 17 residues. Trimming at V came to 1 base and at J to 0 bases, leaving 9 bases not matched to a gene. CDR3: CASSQAIGTTSSYEQYF. The CDR3 nucleotides are TGTGCCAGCAGCCAAGCTATAGGGACTACCAGCTCCTACGAGCAGTACTTC.

The chain employs TRBV30 and TRBJ2-5, with 13 bases lining up with TRBD2. CDR3 length: 13 amino acids. Germline CDR1 GTSNPN, CDR2 SVGIG (reference sequence). V lost 3 bases, J lost 5 bases, and 0 bases stayed unmatched. CDR3: CAWRTSGGETQYF. DNA of the CDR3: TGTGCCTGGAGGACTAGCGGGGGGGAGACCCAGTACTTC.

The rearrangement links TRBV2 to TRBJ1-2; 7 bases agree with TRBD1. In germline, CDR1 is SNHLY, CDR2 FYNNEI. This CDR3 spans 14 amino acids. V lost 4 bases, J lost 3 bases, and 5 bases stayed unmatched. CDR3 bases: TGTGCCAGCAGTGGTGACAGGGATGACTATGGCTACACCTTC. Amino acids: CASSGDRDDYGYTF.

The chain employs TRBV28 and TRBJ1-1; TRBD1 is a possible D gene (5 bases). Trimming removed 2 bases at V and 1 base at J, with 14 bases between. The length of the CDR3 is 16 residues. Germline V gene sequence: CDR1 MDHEN, CDR2 SYDVKM. The CDR3 here is CASSLSGGGRNTEAFF. As DNA, the CDR3 is TGTGCCAGCAGTTTAAGCGGGGGTGGGAGGAACACTGAAGCTTTCTTT.

Regarding this clone: This same CDR3 is encoded by further DNA sequences in the sample. The chain carries TRBV5-1 and TRBJ2-1, with no clear D. The V gene's germline CDR1 is SGHRS and CDR2 YFSETQ. V lost 2 bases and J lost 7, with 4 bases in between. CDR3 length: 11 residues. The DNA of the CDR3 is TGCGCCAGCAGCTTAGCAAATGAGCAGTTCTTC. It translates to CASSLANEQFF.

The chain joins TRBV29-1 to TRBJ1-1, with 7 bases lining up with TRBD1. Germline lookup yields CDR1 SQVTM and CDR2 ANQGSEA. CDR3 size: 13 residues. Trimming at V came to 7 bases and at J to 3 bases, leaving 8 bases not matched to a gene. CDR3 DNA: TGCAGCGGTAAGACAGGGCGGGACACTGAAGCTTTCTTT. This translates into CSGKTGRDTEAFF.

V and J are TRBV5-4 and TRBJ2-7; D not certain. The CDR3 sequence is 13 residues long. V dropped 0 bases and J dropped 4 bases, with 8 bases sitting between them. Looked up from germline, CDR1 is SGHNT and CDR2 is YYREEE (reference sequence). As DNA, the CDR3 is TGTGCCAGCAGCTTGGGACATCTATACGAGCAGTACTTC. This translates into CASSLGHLYEQYF.

The chain links TRBV9 to TRBJ2-5; D perhaps matches TRBD2 (6 bases). Trimming left V 2 bases short and J 2 bases short, with 13 bases between. Germline-derived CDR1 and CDR2 are SGDLS and YYNGEE. The CDR3 has 15 residues. In DNA, the CDR3 is TGTGCCAGCAGCGTTGGGGCTAGCGATCAAGAGACCCAGTACTTC. Encoded protein: CASSVGASDQETQYF.

Comment on this clone: This same CDR3 is encoded by further DNA sequences in the sample. This rearrangement joins TRBV3-1 (or the pseudogene TRBV3-2) to TRBJ1-1; TRBD1 might be the D (5 bases). CDR1 and CDR2 from the germline V gene are LGHDT and YNNKEL (reference sequence). This CDR3 comprises 13 residues. Trimming left V 4 bases short and J 0 bases short, with 6 bases between. The CDR3, as DNA: TGTGCCAGCAGCCCGACAGTGAACACTGAAGCTTTCTTT. It translates to CASSPTVNTEAFF.

The gene calls are TRBV5-6 and TRBJ2-6; D uncertain. With 2 bases removed from V and 3 bases from J, the gap between germline ends came to 6 bases. The length of the CDR3 is 14 residues. Germline assignment: CDR1 SGHDT and CDR2 YYEEEE. The CDR3 bases are TGTGCCAGCAGCTTAAGGAGTGGGGCCAACGTCCTGACTTTC. This encodes CASSLRSGANVLTF.

The chain recombines TRBV3-1 (or the pseudogene TRBV3-2) with TRBJ1-2; tentatively, D is TRBD1 (5 bases). Looked up from germline, CDR1 is LGHDT and CDR2 is YNNKEL (reference sequence). CDR3 size: 20 residues. V was shortened by 0 bases and J by 2 bases, with 25 bases between the two germline ends. CDR3 amino acids: CASSQEGVGLHQTKNYGYTF. CDR3 in DNA: TGTGCCAGCAGCCAAGAAGGGGTGGGCCTACACCAGACTAAAAACTATGGCTACACCTTC.

This chain links TRBV7-6 with TRBJ2-3; 10 bases align to TRBD2. V lost 7 bases and J lost 4; bases outside the gene matches: 5. The germline gives CDR1 SGHVS, CDR2 FNYEAQ. The CDR3 runs to 14 residues. The DNA for the CDR3 is TGTGCCAGCAACAGCGGGAGGGCCGCAGATACGCAGTATTTT. The encoded protein is CASNSGRAADTQYF. Full variable domain (missing parts from reference TRBV7-6 and TRBJ2-3): GAGVSQSPRYKVTKRGQDVALRCDPISGHVSLYWYRQALGQGPEFLTYFNYEAQQDKSGLPNDRFSAERPEGSISTLTIQRTEQRDSAMYRCASNSGRAADTQYFGPGTRLTVL.

The chain employs TRBV29-1 and TRBJ1-2; D remains ambiguous. Germline V gene data show CDR1 as SQVTM and CDR2 as ANQGSEA. The CDR3 consists of 13 residues. Trimming took off 4 bases at V and 5 bases at J, with 14 bases between the two ends. CDR3 region: CSVGERVSYGYTF. CDR3 nucleotides: TGCAGCGTTGGGGAGAGGGTATCATATGGCTACACCTTC.

This clone was counted once. The chain joins TRBV2 to TRBJ2-2; 8 bases are a match to TRBD1. Unmatched junction bases numbered 7, after V lost 6 bases and J lost 4 bases. CDR1 is SNHLY, CDR2 FYNNEI, per germline. The CDR3 sequence is 15 residues long. This chain's CDR3 is CASREGDRSTGELFF. The CDR3 nucleotides read TGTGCCAGCAGGGAGGGGGACAGGAGCACCGGGGAGCTGTTTTTT. Supplemented by reference TRBV2 and TRBJ2-2, the full variable domain reads EPEVTQTPSHQVTQMGQEVILRCVPISNHLYFYWYRQILGQKVEFLVSFYNNEISEKSEIFDDQFSVERPDGSNFTLKIRSTKLEDSAMYFCASREGDRSTGELFFGEGSRLTVL.

The CDR3, as DNA: TGCAGCGTTGAGAGGGGACAGGGATCCGGGGAGCTGTTTTTT. It is translated as CSVERGQGSGELFF. The chain is built from TRBV29-1 and TRBJ2-2; 9 bases are shared with TRBD1. After removal of 3 bases from V and 6 bases from J, the junction contained 5 bases not matched to a gene. CDR1 is SQVTM, CDR2 ANQGSEA, per germline. This CDR3 region has 14 residues.

By its share, this clone is medium-sized. The chain has TRBV6-5 and TRBJ2-7, with unresolved D. The length of the CDR3 is 13 residues. Trimming left V 5 bases short and J 7 bases short, with 15 bases between. The germline gives CDR1 MNHEY, CDR2 SVGAGI. The CDR3 nucleotides are TGTGCCAGCAGTCCAGGCCTAAAGAGGGAGCAGTACTTC. This translates into CASSPGLKREQYF.

In nucleotides, the CDR3 is TGTGCCAGCAGTGTTGGAGTGATAGATACGCAGTATTTT. Protein sequence: CASSVGVIDTQYF. V and J are TRBV2 and TRBJ2-3; D is unresolved. V lost 4 bases and J lost 5, with 10 bases in between. The CDR3 contains 13 residues. Germline V gene data show CDR1 as SNHLY and CDR2 as FYNNEI.

This chain connects TRBV3-1 (or the pseudogene TRBV3-2) to TRBJ1-2, with D tentatively TRBD1 (5 bases). Germline V gives CDR1 LGHDT, CDR2 YNNKEL (reference sequence). The CDR3 length is 15 residues. Trimming took 3 bases from V and 0 from J, leaving 11 bases between them. CDR3 nucleotide sequence: TGTGCCAGCAGCCAGCAGGGTCCAGCTAACTATGGCTACACCTTC. This translates into CASSQQGPANYGYTF.

This rearrangement joins TRBV2 to TRBJ1-1; 10 bases are shared with TRBD1. This CDR3 has 15 amino acids. The V gene's germline CDR1 is SNHLY and CDR2 FYNNEI. J lost 4 bases, V lost 7 bases, and 9 bases had no gene match. Here the CDR3 reads CASTPLGTGATEAFF. For the CDR3, the DNA is TGTGCCAGCACCCCCCTAGGGACAGGGGCCACTGAAGCTTTCTTT.

This clone appeared a single time. The chain combines TRBV2 with TRBJ1-5; no clear D. V shed 3 bases and J shed 0 bases, with 9 bases lying between them. The CDR3 has 15 residues. Germline-derived CDR1 and CDR2 are SNHLY and FYNNEI. CDR3 loop: CASSDSEYSNQPQHF. CDR3 coding DNA: TGTGCCAGCAGTGACTCAGAGTATAGCAATCAGCCCCAGCATTTT.

V and J are TRBV30 and TRBJ1-6; TRBD1 matches 9 bases. The CDR3 has 15 amino acids. Germline V CDR1 and CDR2: GTSNPN, SVGIG (reference sequence). Trimming cost V 5 bases and J 1 base; bases outside gene matches: 3. CDR3 protein: CAWGTGRSYNSPLHF. The DNA of the CDR3 is TGTGCCTGGGGGACAGGGCGTTCCTATAATTCACCCCTCCACTTT. Variable domain in full (rest from reference TRBV30 and TRBJ1-6): SQTIHQWPATLVQPVGSPLSLECTVEGTSNPNLYWYRQAAGRGLQLLFYSVGIGQISSEVPQNLSASRPQDRQFILSSKKLLLSDSGFYLCAWGTGRSYNSPLHFGNGTRLTVT.